Here is one T cell receptor (beta chain) with its context. Methods used by the authors: Estimated nucleated cell counts came from reference gene primer amplification. The protocol was immunoSEQ multiplex PCR, while the TCRdb copy is restricted to in-frame clones and leaves out a portion. The DNA gave D and trimming, while V, J and clone size come from that table. The table lists some 700,000 clones, approximately 90% of them singletons. This record comes from a study of blood T cell repertoires in COVID-19. Study details: From the United States, Italy and Spain came samples of acute and convalescent COVID-19. Sources were T cells, B-cell-depleted T cells, or PBMCs; the material itself was cDNA or gDNA.

Trimming left V 6 bases short and J 4 bases short, with 10 bases between. The CDR3 loop spans 13 amino acids. Germline values: CDR1 SNHLY, CDR2 FYNNEI. The chain is built from TRBV2 and TRBJ2-1, with D unresolved. The clonotype was recovered from a woman aged 18 to 35 with acute or convalescent COVID-19. The sequencing sample was made of peripheral blood. CDR3 nucleotide sequence: TGTGCCAGCAGCTTAGTAACTTACAATGAGCAGTTCTTC. It encodes CASSLVTYNEQFF.